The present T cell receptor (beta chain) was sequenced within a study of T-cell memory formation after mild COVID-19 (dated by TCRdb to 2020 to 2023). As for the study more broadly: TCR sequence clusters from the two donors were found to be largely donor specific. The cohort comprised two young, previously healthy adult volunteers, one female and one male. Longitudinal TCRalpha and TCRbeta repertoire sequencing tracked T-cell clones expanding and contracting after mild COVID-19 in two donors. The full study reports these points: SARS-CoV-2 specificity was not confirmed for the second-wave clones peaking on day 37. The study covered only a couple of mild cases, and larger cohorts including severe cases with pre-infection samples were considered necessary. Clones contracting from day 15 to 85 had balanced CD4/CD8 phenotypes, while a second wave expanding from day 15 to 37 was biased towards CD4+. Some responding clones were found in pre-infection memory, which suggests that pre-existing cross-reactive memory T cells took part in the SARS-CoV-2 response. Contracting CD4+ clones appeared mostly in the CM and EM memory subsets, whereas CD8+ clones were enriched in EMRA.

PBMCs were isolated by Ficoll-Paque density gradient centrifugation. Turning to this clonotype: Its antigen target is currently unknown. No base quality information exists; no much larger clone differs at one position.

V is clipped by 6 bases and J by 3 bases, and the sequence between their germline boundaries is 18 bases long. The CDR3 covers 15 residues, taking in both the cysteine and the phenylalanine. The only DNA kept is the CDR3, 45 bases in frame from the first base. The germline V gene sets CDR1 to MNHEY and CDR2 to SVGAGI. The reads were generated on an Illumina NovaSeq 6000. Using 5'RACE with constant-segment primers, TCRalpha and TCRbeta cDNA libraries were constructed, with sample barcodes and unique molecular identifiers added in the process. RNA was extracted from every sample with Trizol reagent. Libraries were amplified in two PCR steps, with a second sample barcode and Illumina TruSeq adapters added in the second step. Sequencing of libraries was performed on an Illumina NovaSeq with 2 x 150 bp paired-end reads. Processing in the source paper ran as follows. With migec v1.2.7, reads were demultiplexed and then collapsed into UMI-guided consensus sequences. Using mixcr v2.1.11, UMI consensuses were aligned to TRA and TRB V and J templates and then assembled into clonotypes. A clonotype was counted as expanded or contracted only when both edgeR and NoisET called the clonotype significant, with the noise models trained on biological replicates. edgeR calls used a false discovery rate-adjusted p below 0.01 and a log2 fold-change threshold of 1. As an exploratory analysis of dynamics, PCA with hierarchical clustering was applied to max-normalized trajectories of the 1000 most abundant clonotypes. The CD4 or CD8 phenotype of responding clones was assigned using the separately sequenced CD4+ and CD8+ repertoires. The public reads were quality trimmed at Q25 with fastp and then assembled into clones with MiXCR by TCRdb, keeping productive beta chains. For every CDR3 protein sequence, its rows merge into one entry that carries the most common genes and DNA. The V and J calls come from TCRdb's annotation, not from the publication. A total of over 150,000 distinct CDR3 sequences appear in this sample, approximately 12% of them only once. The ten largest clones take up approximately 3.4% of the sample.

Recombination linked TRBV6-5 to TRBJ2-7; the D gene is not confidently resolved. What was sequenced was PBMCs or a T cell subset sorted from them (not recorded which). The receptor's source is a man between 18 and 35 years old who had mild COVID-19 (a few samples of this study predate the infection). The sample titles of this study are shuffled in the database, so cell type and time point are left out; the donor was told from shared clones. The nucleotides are TGTGCCAGCAGCTACGGTCGCTTCAACCGCTACGAGCAGTACTTC. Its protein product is CASSYGRFNRYEQYF.